The sequence of this T cell receptor (beta chain) was determined in a study of T cells in Graves' hyperthyroidism and ophthalmopathy. Study context: Pretreatment peripheral blood was obtained at initial diagnosis.

Worth noting for this clonotype: Its antigen is undetermined.

These patients, aged 18 to 65, had recently diagnosed hyperthyroidism lasting under 2 months. The investigators amplified TCR beta CDR3 regions from RNA transcripts. HTBI primers were the set used in a first-round RT-PCR of the TCR CDR3. TCRdb ran MiXCR on the multiplex PCR reads and lists one entry per CDR3 protein. Altogether around 580,000 distinct CDR3 sequences are present, over 15% being singletons, with the ten largest covering 15% to 20%. Study conclusions and caveats: Most thyroid-expanded clonotypes above 0.001 were also found in blood.

The sample was blood. This clonotype was obtained from a woman aged 18-29 years with Graves' hyperthyroidism.

The CDR3 region is CASSLATSVTDTQYF. The CDR3 DNA reads TGCGCCAGCAGCTTGGCCACTAGCGTCACAGATACGCAGTATTTT. This sequence joins TRBV5-1 and TRBJ2-3, with 7 bases lining up with TRBD2. CDR1 and CDR2 (germline): SGHRS, YFSETQ. The CDR3 has 15 amino acids. Trimming took 0 bases from V and 2 from J; bases not matched to a gene: 3.